The 25 T cell receptor beta chains presented below share a single source sample, sequenced in a study of OX40 agonist ivuxolimab in advanced cancers. Clones were read by immunoSEQ multiplex PCR, and TCRdb kept only the in-frame ones, dropping some. This table has tens of thousands of clones, less than 90% appearing once. This specimen was CD4+ or CD8+ T cells sorted from blood, taken in a trial of the OX40 agonist ivuxolimab. These receptors originate from an adult with an advanced solid tumor such as melanoma, head and neck, liver or kidney cancer.

The chain has TRBV9 and TRBJ2-1, with 10 bases matching TRBD2. Germline lookup yields CDR1 SGDLS and CDR2 YYNGEE. Trimming cost V 4 bases and J 4 bases; bases outside gene matches: 11. CDR3 size: 17 residues. The CDR3 bases are TGTGCCAGCAGCTCTCAACCGGGACTAGCGATTTACAATGAGCAGTTCTTC. Amino acid sequence: CASSSQPGLAIYNEQFF.

This clone showed up just once. V gene TRBV5-8 combines with J gene TRBJ2-1; 8 bases fit TRBD2. J gave up 4 bases and V 2 bases, and 2 bases lay outside the gene matches. Germline loops: CDR1 SGHTS, CDR2 YDEGEE. This CDR3 region has 14 residues. CDR3 bases: TGTGCCAGCAGCTTCGGCGGGAGGTACAATGAGCAGTTCTTC. Residues: CASSFGGRYNEQFF.

Comment on this clone: Other DNA sequences in this specimen translate into the identical CDR3. Here the CDR3 DNA reads TGCAGCGTTGAGGGGCTAGCGGGAGGTGATTACGAGCAGTACTTC. This codes for CSVEGLAGGDYEQYF. V usage is TRBV29-1 and J usage is TRBJ2-7, with 11 nucleotides matching TRBD2. Trimming removed 3 bases from V and 4 bases from J; junction bases left unmatched: 8. CDR3 size: 15 residues. The germline gives CDR1 SQVTM, CDR2 ANQGSEA.

This clone is medium-sized. The chain joins TRBV6-1 to TRBJ2-1; no clear D gene. Trimming took 8 bases from V and 5 from J, leaving 10 bases between them. Germline assignment: CDR1 MNHNS and CDR2 SASEGT. CDR3 length equals 12 residues. The CDR3 is CASSSRHNEQFF. CDR3 bases: TGTGCCAGCTCCTCCCGCCACAATGAGCAGTTCTTC.

The chain is built from TRBV7-2 and TRBJ1-1; D ambiguous. The CDR3 loop spans 14 amino acids. The germline gives CDR1 SGHTA, CDR2 FQGNSA. V was cut by 3 bases and J by 4 bases, with 12 bases left in between. CDR3 sequence (DNA): TGTGCCAGCAGCTTGTTCCCCCCCCGCACTGAAGCTTTCTTT. This encodes CASSLFPPRTEAFF. Full variable domain (rest looked up from reference TRBV7-2 and TRBJ1-1): GAGVSQSPSNKVTEKGKDVELRCDPISGHTALYWYRQSLGQGLEFLIYFQGNSAPDKSGLPSDRFSAERTGGSVSTLTIQRTQQEDSAVYLCASSLFPPRTEAFFGQGTRLTVV.

The chain uses TRBV7-9 and TRBJ2-6, with a weak D call TRBD2 (7 bases). The CDR3 length is 17 residues. Germline V CDR1 and CDR2: SEHNR, FQNEAQ (reference sequence). Trimming removed 1 base at V and 2 bases at J, with 12 bases between. The CDR3 loop is CASSLGEGGPGANVLTF. CDR3 bases: TGTGCCAGCAGCTTAGGGGAGGGGGGGCCTGGGGCCAACGTCCTGACTTTC.

This clone was recorded a few times. DNA of the CDR3: TGTGCCAGCAGCTTAGCTATGGGGGGGAGCTCCTACAATGAGCAGTTCTTC. Translating it yields CASSLAMGGSSYNEQFF. J is TRBJ2-1 and V is TRBV7-9; TRBD2 agrees at 7 bases. Per the germline V gene, CDR1 is SEHNR and CDR2 is FQNEAQ (reference sequence). J gave up 0 bases and V 0 bases, and 5 bases lay outside the gene matches. This CDR3 has 17 residues. The full variable domain, completed using reference TRBV7-9 and TRBJ2-1, is DTGVSQNPRHKITKRGQNVTFRCDPISEHNRLYWYRQTLGQGPEFLTYFQNEAQLEKSRLLSDRFSAERPKGSFSTLEIQRTEQGDSAMYLCASSLAMGGSSYNEQFFGPGTRLTVL.

The V and J genes are TRBV11-2 and TRBJ2-3, with D possibly matching TRBD2 (6 bases). Germline values: CDR1 SGHAT, CDR2 FQNNGV. The CDR3 sequence is 17 residues long. V was cut by 0 bases and J by 0 bases, with 13 bases left in between. CDR3 sequence (DNA): TGTGCCAGCAGCTTAGACGGGGGATGGGTTAGCACAGATACGCAGTATTTT. Translating gives CASSLDGGWVSTDTQYF.

The chain uses TRBV11-2 and TRBJ2-5; D call uncertain. The assigned J gene may be wrong: the sequence end matches TRBJ2-7 better. Germline V lookup: CDR1 SGHAT, CDR2 FQNNGV. The CDR3 runs 14 residues. The CDR3 region has the DNA TGTGCCAGCAGCTTAGATTTTGGTGGGGACGAGCAGTACTTC. It codes for CASSLDFGGDEQYF.

The chain employs TRBV9 and TRBJ2-1; D is uncertain. CDR3 length: 16 residues. The germline gives CDR1 SGDLS, CDR2 YYNGEE. V was pared by 4 bases and J by 5 bases, with 19 bases between. DNA of the CDR3: TGTGCCAGCAGCCTCGGGCAGGTACTAAGGGACAATGAGCAGTTCTTC. Translating it yields CASSLGQVLRDNEQFF.

The chain couples TRBV28 to TRBJ1-2, with D unclear. Germline CDR1 and CDR2: MDHEN and SYDVKM. The germline V and J ends were trimmed by 3 bases and 0 bases, with 8 bases remaining between them. The CDR3 runs 14 residues. CDR3 sequence reads: CASSFHETNYGYTF. The CDR3 DNA follows: TGTGCCAGCAGTTTCCACGAAACTAACTATGGCTACACCTTC.

The chain uses TRBV28 and TRBJ2-2; no reliable D call. The length of the CDR3 is 13 residues. The germline V and J ends were trimmed by 6 bases and 7 bases, with 12 bases remaining between them. The germline gives CDR1 MDHEN, CDR2 SYDVKM. CDR3 region: CASRSVMGGELFF. The CDR3 nucleotides are TGTGCCAGCAGGTCGGTGATGGGCGGGGAGCTGTTTTTT.

The chain combines TRBV28 with TRBJ2-7, with 12 nucleotides matching TRBD2. The CDR3 runs to 15 residues. Germline trimming cut 4 bases from V and 3 bases from J; bases unmatched to any gene: 4. CDR1 MDHEN and CDR2 SYDVKM come from the germline V gene. The CDR3, as DNA: TGTGCCAGCAGTTACGGACTAGCGGGATACTACGAGCAGTACTTC. Its translation: CASSYGLAGYYEQYF.

The sample holds one count of this clone. The rearrangement uses TRBV30 and TRBJ1-2, with D unclear. Germline loops: CDR1 GTSNPN, CDR2 SVGIG (reference sequence). The CDR3 runs 13 residues. The V gene lost 4 bases and the J gene lost 2 bases, with 11 bases spanning the gap. This chain's CDR3 is CAWTLTGNYGYTF. In nucleotides, the CDR3 is TGTGCCTGGACTCTAACGGGGAACTATGGCTACACCTTC.

V is TRBV27 and J is TRBJ2-3; 8 bases line up with TRBD2. The germline gives CDR1 MNHEY, CDR2 SMNVEV (reference sequence). J gave up 1 base and V 3 bases, and 6 bases lay outside the gene matches. This CDR3 has 16 amino acids. In DNA, the CDR3 is TGTGCCAGCAGTTTTCATAGCGGGGTACGCACAGATACGCAGTATTTT. Residues: CASSFHSGVRTDTQYF.

The chain recombines TRBV4-3 with TRBJ2-7; 10 bases map to TRBD1. V dropped 4 bases and J dropped 3; count of bases not matched to a gene: 6. This CDR3 region has 15 residues. The germline gives CDR1 LGHNA, CDR2 YSLEER. The CDR3 nucleotides are TGCGCCAGCAGCCCGGGGACAGGGGTGGACTACGAGCAGTACTTC. Amino acid sequence: CASSPGTGVDYEQYF.

CDR3 protein: CASSPGGGNTEAFF. CDR3 nucleotide sequence: TGTGCCAGCAGCCCGGGAGGGGGGAACACTGAAGCTTTCTTT. The gene calls are TRBV6-5 and TRBJ1-1; possible D gene TRBD1, 6 bases. The CDR3 sequence is 14 residues long. Per the germline V gene, CDR1 is MNHEY and CDR2 is SVGAGI. V dropped 6 bases and J dropped 1 base, with 12 bases sitting between them.

The J gene is TRBJ2-7, the V gene TRBV13; D tentatively fits TRBD1 or TRBD2 (6 bases each). Looked up from germline, CDR1 is PRHDT and CDR2 is FYEKMQ (reference sequence). CDR3 length: 14 residues. Trimming removed 5 bases from V and 3 bases from J, with 14 bases in between. The CDR3 is CASSGGTYLYEQYF. The CDR3 DNA reads TGTGCCAGCAGCGGCGGGACATACCTCTACGAGCAGTACTTC.

The chain combines TRBV30 with TRBJ1-5; possibly TRBD1 for D (6 bases). The CDR3 runs 15 residues. CDR1 is GTSNPN, CDR2 SVGIG, per germline (reference sequence). V dropped 5 bases and J dropped 6 bases, with 20 bases sitting between them. The CDR3 coding sequence is TGTGCCTGGGACCAACACGGGGGCGCGAGTCAGCCCCAGCATTTT. Its translation is CAWDQHGGASQPQHF.

V usage is TRBV5-4 and J usage is TRBJ2-7; D unresolved. V was shortened by 1 base and J by 7 bases, with 15 bases between the two germline ends. The CDR3 contains 14 residues. Per the germline V gene, CDR1 is SGHNT and CDR2 is YYREEE (reference sequence). This CDR3 is CASSLIETLEEQYF. As DNA, the CDR3 is TGTGCCAGCAGCTTGATTGAGACCCTAGAAGAGCAGTACTTC.

V and J are TRBV20-1 and TRBJ2-7, with D unclear. V was clipped by 5 bases and J by 5 bases, with 10 bases between them. The germline gives CDR1 DFQATT, CDR2 SNEGSKA (reference sequence). The CDR3 contains 11 residues. This CDR3 reads CSAGPVHEQYF. The CDR3 nucleotides read TGCAGTGCTGGACCAGTCCACGAGCAGTACTTC.

V usage is TRBV4-2 and J usage is TRBJ1-1; D gene unclear. Germline V CDR1 and CDR2: LGHNA, YNFKEQ. Deletions cut 5 bases from V and 4 bases from J, with 11 bases between. The CDR3 totals 13 residues. CDR3 loop: CASSLMAGTEAFF. CDR3 in DNA: TGTGCCAGCAGCTTGATGGCAGGCACTGAAGCTTTCTTT.

This clone was counted a single time. The J gene is TRBJ2-3, the V gene TRBV27, with 7 bases lining up with TRBD2. From germline, CDR1 is MNHEY and CDR2 SMNVEV (reference sequence). The CDR3 is made up of 18 amino acids. V shed 5 bases, J shed 4 bases, and the junction held 18 bases outside the gene matches. The CDR3 is CASSPLGVAGVLSDTQYF. In DNA form, the CDR3 reads TGTGCCAGCAGTCCCCTCGGGGTGGCGGGAGTCCTTTCAGATACGCAGTATTTT.

In its sample, this clone ranks as medium-sized. This sequence joins TRBV4-1 and TRBJ1-2, with 8 bases identical to TRBD1. The CDR3 extends over 15 amino acids. Germline loops: CDR1 MGHRA, CDR2 YSYEKL. Trimming at V came to 1 base and at J to 4 bases, leaving 5 bases not matched to a gene. The DNA for the CDR3 is TGCGCCAGCAGCCAAGCGACAGGGGATCTCTATGGCTACACCTTC. Encoded protein: CASSQATGDLYGYTF.

The V gene is TRBV28, the J gene TRBJ2-1, with TRBD2 matching 12 bases. V shed 5 bases and J 5 bases; nucleotides not matched to a gene: 4. The germline V gene has CDR1 MDHEN and CDR2 SYDVKM. This CDR3 has 15 amino acids. CDR3 sequence: CASSRTSGMDNEQFF. CDR3 DNA sequence: TGTGCCAGCAGTCGGACTAGCGGGATGGACAATGAGCAGTTCTTC. Full variable domain (outside the CDR3, taken from reference TRBV28 and TRBJ2-1): DVKVTQSSRYLVKRTGEKVFLECVQDMDHENMFWYRQDPGLGLRLIYFSYDVKMKEKGDIPEGYSVSREKKERFSLILESASTNQTSMYLCASSRTSGMDNEQFFGPGTRLTVL.